This entry features one T cell receptor (beta chain) sequence. Antigen: not known. As for treatment: 15 to 20 received Ad26.COV2.S at low or high dose, single or two shots; a few received placebo; per-sample allocation not given. Specimen acquisition occurred on day 63 following the initial vaccine or placebo injection. The CDR3 runs 15 residues. With 4 bases clipped from V and 4 bases from J, the junction kept 10 bases outside the gene matches. Germline lookup yields CDR1 SGHRS and CDR2 YFSETQ. The data are from a study of Ad26.COV2.S vaccination and SARS-CoV-2 variants. Produced via immunoSEQ multiplex PCR; TCRdb's table is partial and in-frame only. The top ten hold over 2.5% of the sample, which has around 450,000 clones, roughly 87% seen once. Study-wide points: Vaccine recipients had higher spike-specific TCR breadth than placebo recipients. Spike-specific responses of CD8+ and CD4+ T cells were reported to display substantial breadth after vaccination.

Sample: peripheral blood, taken in a trial of Ad26.COV2.S vaccine versus placebo. The chain joins TRBV5-1 to TRBJ1-2; TRBD1 matches at 7 bases. The receptor was derived from a person between 18 and 65 years old who received the Ad26.COV2.S COVID-19 vaccine or a placebo. In nucleotides, the CDR3 is TGCGCCAGCAGCCCGCCTGACAGGGATATCTATGGCTACACCTTC. Its protein product is CASSPPDRDIYGYTF.